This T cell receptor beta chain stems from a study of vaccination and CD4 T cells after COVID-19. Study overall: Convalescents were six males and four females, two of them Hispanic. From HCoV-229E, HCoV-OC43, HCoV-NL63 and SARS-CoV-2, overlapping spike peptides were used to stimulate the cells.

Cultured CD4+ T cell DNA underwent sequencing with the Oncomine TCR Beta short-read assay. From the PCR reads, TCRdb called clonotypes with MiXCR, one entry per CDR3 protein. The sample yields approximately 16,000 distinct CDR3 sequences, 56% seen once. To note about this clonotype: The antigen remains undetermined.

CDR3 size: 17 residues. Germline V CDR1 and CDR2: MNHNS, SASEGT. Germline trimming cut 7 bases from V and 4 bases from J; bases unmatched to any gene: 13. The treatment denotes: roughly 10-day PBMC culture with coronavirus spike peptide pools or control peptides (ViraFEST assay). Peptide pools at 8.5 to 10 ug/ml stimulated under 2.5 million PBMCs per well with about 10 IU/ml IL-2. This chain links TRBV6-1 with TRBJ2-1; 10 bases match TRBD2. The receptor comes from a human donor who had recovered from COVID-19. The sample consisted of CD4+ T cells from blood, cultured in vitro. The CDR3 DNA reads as TGTGCCAGCATCCTTGGCGGGACTAGCGAGAAATACAATGAGCAGTTCTTC. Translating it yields CASILGGTSEKYNEQFF.